These 14 T cell receptor beta chains were sequenced from one sample in a study of T-cell memory formation after mild COVID-19. TCRdb passed the 5' RACE reads through MiXCR, listing each CDR3 protein once. The sample holds roughly 150,000 distinct CDR3 sequences, 20% to 25% seen once. The sequenced material came from PBMCs or a T cell subset sorted from them (not recorded which). These receptors came from an adult woman who had mild COVID-19 (a few samples of this study predate the infection). Cell type and time point are not known.

V and J are TRBV4-1 and TRBJ1-5; D is possibly TRBD1 (5 bases). Trimming pared 4 bases from V and 3 bases from J, leaving 13 bases between. The germline gives CDR1 MGHRA, CDR2 YSYEKL. The CDR3 has 15 residues. The CDR3 sequence is CASSRTRQNNQPQHF. The CDR3 nucleotides are TGCGCCAGCAGCCGCACCAGACAGAACAATCAGCCCCAGCATTTT.

The chain carries TRBV12-3 or TRBV12-4 and TRBJ2-1; TRBD2 matches 8 bases. The ends lost 2 bases at V and 5 bases at J; junction bases unmatched: 5. The CDR3 consists of 15 residues. CDR3 nucleotide sequence: TGTGCCAGCAGTTTATACGGGAGGGGAGACAATGAGCAGTTCTTC. This codes for CASSLYGRGDNEQFF.

The rearrangement links TRBV19 to TRBJ1-1, with TRBD1 identical over 7 bases. V gave up 5 bases and J gave up 5 bases; unmatched junction bases: 8. Germline assignment: CDR1 LNHDA and CDR2 SQIVND (reference sequence). The CDR3 contains 14 residues. For the CDR3, the DNA is TGTGCCAGTAGTCTTCGGGACAGTGGGACTGAAGCTTTCTTT. This gives the protein CASSLRDSGTEAFF.

This clonotype was picked up many times. This chain connects TRBV4-2 to TRBJ2-5, with 7 nucleotides matching TRBD2. Germline CDR1 reads LGHNA; CDR2 reads YNFKEQ. V trimming: 3 bases; J trimming: 10 bases; junction bases outside the gene matches: 26. The CDR3 contains 19 residues. In nucleotides, the CDR3 is TGTGCCAGCAGCCAGCAGCCGCCTGGAGTAGCGGGCGAAAGGAGGGACCAGTACTTC. It translates to CASSQQPPGVAGERRDQYF.

The chain joins TRBV5-4 to TRBJ2-2; D is ambiguous. The germline gives CDR1 SGHNT, CDR2 YYREEE (reference sequence). This CDR3 contains 19 residues. Deletions cut 0 bases from V and 4 bases from J, with 22 bases between. The CDR3 loop is CASSLGLVDRWAGTGELFF. CDR3 in DNA: TGTGCCAGCAGCTTGGGATTGGTGGATAGGTGGGCTGGCACCGGGGAGCTGTTTTTT. The whole variable domain, remainder taken from reference TRBV5-4 and TRBJ2-2, is ETGVTQSPTHLIKTRGQQVTLRCSSQSGHNTVSWYQQALGQGPQFIFQYYREEENGRGNFPPRFSGLQFPNYSSELNVNALELDDSALYLCASSLGLVDRWAGTGELFFGEGSRLTVL.

This chain links TRBV29-1 with TRBJ1-1; D is ambiguous. Trimming stripped 7 bases from V and 0 bases from J, with 15 bases between. Germline CDR1 reads SQVTM; CDR2 reads ANQGSEA. This CDR3 contains 14 residues. CDR3 bases: TGCAGCGCAATGAGGGCTCAGATGAACACTGAAGCTTTCTTT. This codes for CSAMRAQMNTEAFF.

This chain links TRBV19 with TRBJ1-1; a possible D gene is TRBD1 (5 bases). Germline V gives CDR1 LNHDA, CDR2 SQIVND (reference sequence). V dropped 3 bases and J dropped 7 bases, with 15 bases sitting between them. The CDR3 has 14 amino acids. CDR3 region: CASSIPGLGGEAFF. CDR3 DNA sequence: TGTGCCAGTAGTATTCCGGGACTCGGCGGTGAAGCTTTCTTT.

This clonotype has a handful of counts. This rearrangement joins TRBV27 to TRBJ1-1; D gene uncertain. V was trimmed by 2 bases and J by 3 bases, leaving 10 bases between them. The CDR3 contains 14 residues. From germline, CDR1 is MNHEY and CDR2 SMNVEV (reference sequence). This CDR3 is CASSLVYGDTEAFF. CDR3 DNA: TGTGCCAGCAGTTTAGTATACGGAGACACTGAAGCTTTCTTT.

The genes are TRBV20-1 and TRBJ1-3; 7 bases map to TRBD1. V lost 6 bases to trimming and J lost 0 bases; unmatched junction nucleotides: 8. CDR3 length: 15 residues. Germline V gene lookup returns CDR1 DFQATT and CDR2 SNEGSKA (reference sequence). This CDR3 is CSAEDREGSGNTIYF. CDR3 sequence (DNA): TGCAGTGCCGAAGACAGGGAGGGCTCTGGAAACACCATATATTTT.

V and J are TRBV4-3 and TRBJ2-7; D is unclear. The CDR3 extends over 12 amino acids. CDR1 and CDR2 (germline): LGHNA, YSLEER. The V gene lost 2 bases and the J gene lost 3 bases, with 5 bases spanning the gap. CDR3 residues: CASSQRLYEQYF. CDR3 coding DNA: TGCGCCAGCAGCCAACGACTCTACGAGCAGTACTTC.

The V and J genes are TRBV20-1 and TRBJ2-3; 12 nucleotides align to TRBD2. The ends lost 6 bases at V and 6 bases at J; junction bases unmatched: 10. This CDR3 region has 15 residues. From germline, CDR1 is DFQATT and CDR2 SNEGSKA (reference sequence). The CDR3 reads CSATTSGGHGDTQYF. The CDR3 coding sequence is TGCAGTGCCACGACTAGCGGGGGCCACGGGGATACGCAGTATTTT.

The genes are TRBV11-3 and TRBJ1-3; 7 nucleotides match TRBD1. This CDR3 contains 15 residues. Germline CDR1 SGHNT, CDR2 YENEEA. V shed 4 bases and J 8 bases; nucleotides not matched to a gene: 11. In DNA, the CDR3 is TGTGCCAGCAGCTCACAGGGGTTTGGTAGAGACACCATATATTTT. It codes for CASSSQGFGRDTIYF.

This clonotype was detected only a few times. The V call is TRBV5-6, the J call TRBJ2-3; D is possibly TRBD2 (5 bases). From germline, CDR1 is SGHDT and CDR2 YYEEEE. This CDR3 spans 16 amino acids. The V end lost 4 bases, the J end lost 5 bases, and 20 bases lay between the germline ends. The CDR3 sequence is CASSPSPTPSGDTQYF. The CDR3 DNA sequence: TGTGCCAGCAGCCCTAGCCCTACCCCGTCGGGAGATACGCAGTATTTT.

The J gene is TRBJ1-5, the V gene TRBV12-3 or TRBV12-4; no firm D call. The CDR3 is made up of 15 amino acids. V lost 8 bases to trimming and J lost 2 bases, with 16 bases between them. DNA of the CDR3: TGTGCCAGCTCGGGTGCGATGAGGGGCAATCAGCCCCAGCATTTT. This encodes CASSGAMRGNQPQHF.